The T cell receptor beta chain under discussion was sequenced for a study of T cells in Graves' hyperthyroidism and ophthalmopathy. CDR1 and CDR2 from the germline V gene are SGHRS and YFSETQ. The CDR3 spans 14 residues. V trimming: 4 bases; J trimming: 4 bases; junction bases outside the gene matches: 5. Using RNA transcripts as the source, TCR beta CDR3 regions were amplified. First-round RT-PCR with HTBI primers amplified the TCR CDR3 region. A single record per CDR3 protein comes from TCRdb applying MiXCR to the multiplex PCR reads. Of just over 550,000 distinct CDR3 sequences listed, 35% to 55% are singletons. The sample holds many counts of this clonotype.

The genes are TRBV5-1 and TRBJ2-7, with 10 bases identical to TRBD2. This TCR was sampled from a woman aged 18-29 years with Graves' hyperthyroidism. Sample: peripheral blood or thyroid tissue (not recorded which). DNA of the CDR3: TGCGCCAGCAGCGACGTAGCGGGAGGATACGAGCAGTACTTC. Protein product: CASSDVAGGYEQYF. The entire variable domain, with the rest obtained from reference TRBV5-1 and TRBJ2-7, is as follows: KAGVTQTPRYLIKTRGQQVTLSCSPISGHRSVSWYQQTPGQGLQFLFEYFSETQRNKGNFPGRFSGRQFSNSRSEMNVSTLELGDSALYLCASSDVAGGYEQYFGPGTRLTVT.